This passage covers 18 T cell receptor beta chains from one sample sequenced in a study of cytomegalovirus exposure and HLA in healthy donors. Assay used: immunoSEQ multiplex PCR; TCRdb lists only in-frame clones, some missing. The sample lists roughly 73,000 clones, approximately 95% occurring once. Sequencing input: PBMCs. The receptor set was obtained from a man younger than 35 in good health and CMV-seronegative.

The chain joins TRBV5-1 to TRBJ1-1; possibly TRBD1 for D (6 bases). Germline V gene data show CDR1 as SGHRS and CDR2 as YFSETQ. The CDR3 totals 15 residues. The V and J ends lost 4 bases and 2 bases respectively, with 15 bases between them. This chain's CDR3 is CASSLPAGTNTEAFF. The CDR3 DNA is TGCGCCAGCAGCCTCCCAGCAGGGACAAACACTGAAGCTTTCTTT. Combining the CDR3 with reference TRBV5-1 and TRBJ1-1 gives the whole variable domain KAGVTQTPRYLIKTRGQQVTLSCSPISGHRSVSWYQQTPGQGLQFLFEYFSETQRNKGNFPGRFSGRQFSNSRSEMNVSTLELGDSALYLCASSLPAGTNTEAFFGQGTRLTVV.

V is TRBV12-5 and J is TRBJ2-2; 13 bases align to TRBD2. Germline trimming cut 4 bases from V and 6 bases from J; bases unmatched to any gene: 5. From germline, CDR1 is LGHNT and CDR2 FRNRAP. This CDR3 has 16 amino acids. CDR3 coding DNA: TGTGCTAGTGGTTCCGGACTAGCGGGGGTGGCCGGGGAGCTGTTTTTT. It translates to CASGSGLAGVAGELFF.

This clone is a singleton in its sample. CDR3 nucleotide sequence: TGTGCCAGCCGGACAGGAGGCAGGAATAACTATGGCTACACCTTC. This codes for CASRTGGRNNYGYTF. The chain combines TRBV27 with TRBJ1-2, with 7 bases identical to TRBD1. The V gene's germline CDR1 is MNHEY and CDR2 SMNVEV (reference sequence). The CDR3 extends over 15 amino acids. V gave up 8 bases and J gave up 1 base; unmatched junction bases: 10.

This rearrangement joins TRBV27 to TRBJ2-3; TRBD2 might be the D (6 bases). CDR3 length: 14 residues. Trimming removed 6 bases at V and 7 bases at J, with 17 bases between. Germline CDR1 and CDR2: MNHEY and SMNVEV (reference sequence). The DNA for the CDR3 is TGTGCCAGCAGAGGAGGGCGGGAATCCTATACGCAGTATTTT. Its translation: CASRGGRESYTQYF.

The sample holds one count of this clone. The chain links TRBV5-1 to TRBJ2-1; TRBD1 matches at 10 bases. Germline CDR1 reads SGHRS; CDR2 reads YFSETQ. Losses at the gene ends were 4 bases for V and 9 bases for J; bases not matched to a gene: 4. The CDR3 contains 13 residues. Here the CDR3 DNA reads TGCGCCAGCAGCCACGGACAGGGGGGTGAGCAGTTCTTC. It encodes CASSHGQGGEQFF.

V usage is TRBV5-1 and J usage is TRBJ1-4, with 7 bases aligning to TRBD1. V trimming: 0 bases; J trimming: 7 bases; junction bases outside the gene matches: 6. The CDR3 loop spans 15 amino acids. CDR1 SGHRS and CDR2 YFSETQ come from the germline V gene. The CDR3 sequence is CASSLEGGAGEKLFF. Written as DNA, the CDR3 is TGCGCCAGCAGCTTGGAAGGGGGCGCAGGTGAAAAACTGTTTTTT.

The DNA of the CDR3 is TGTGCTAGTGGTGCGGACATTAACCCCGGGGAGCTGTTTTTT. Its translation is CASGADINPGELFF. The chain uses TRBV12-5 and TRBJ2-2; possible D gene TRBD1, 5 bases. Germline loops: CDR1 LGHNT, CDR2 FRNRAP. The CDR3 runs to 14 residues. The ends were cut back, 5 bases at V and 6 bases at J, with 13 bases in the middle.

The chain recombines TRBV7-2 with TRBJ2-3; D not certain. Germline lookup yields CDR1 SGHTA and CDR2 FQGNSA. The germline V and J ends were trimmed by 5 bases and 2 bases, with 5 bases remaining between them. The CDR3 contains 12 residues. In DNA, the CDR3 is TGTGCCAGCAGCATCCTCACAGATACGCAGTATTTT. Amino acids: CASSILTDTQYF.

The gene calls are TRBV11-2 and TRBJ1-1; D gene unclear. Germline V CDR1 and CDR2: SGHAT, FQNNGV. The CDR3 sequence is 13 residues long. The V end lost 1 base, the J end lost 8 bases, and 11 bases lay between the germline ends. CDR3 bases: TGTGCCAGCAGCTTAGTAGACACGACCGAAGCTTTCTTT. This sequence encodes CASSLVDTTEAFF.

The chain has TRBV29-1 and TRBJ1-5; 8 bases fit TRBD1. This CDR3 region has 13 residues. V dropped 6 bases and J dropped 3; count of bases not matched to a gene: 4. Germline loops: CDR1 SQVTM, CDR2 ANQGSEA. The CDR3 bases are TGCAGCGTGGGGACAGGCTACAATCAGCCCCAGCATTTT. This codes for CSVGTGYNQPQHF.

CDR3 region: CASSGEGQGYYEQYF. The CDR3 bases are TGTGCCAGCAGCGGCGAAGGACAGGGCTACTACGAGCAGTACTTC. The chain combines TRBV5-6 with TRBJ2-7, with 8 bases that match TRBD1. The germline CDR1 and CDR2 sequences are SGHDT and YYEEEE. The CDR3 consists of 15 residues. With V trimmed by 4 bases and J by 3 bases, 9 bases remained unmatched.

The chain is built from TRBV9 and TRBJ2-1; 10 bases agree with TRBD2. CDR3 length: 14 residues. CDR1 is SGDLS and CDR2 is YYNGEE in the germline V gene. V dropped 2 bases and J dropped 6; count of bases not matched to a gene: 2. CDR3 amino acids: CASSVRTSGNEQFF. As DNA, the CDR3 is TGTGCCAGCAGCGTCCGGACTAGCGGCAATGAGCAGTTCTTC.

The genes are TRBV6-5 and TRBJ2-7; TRBD1 matches 9 bases. There are 14 residues in the CDR3. Germline V CDR1 and CDR2: MNHEY, SVGAGI. J lost 5 bases, V lost 2 bases, and 4 bases had no gene match. CDR3 sequence reads: CASSYRDRVHEQYF. The CDR3 DNA sequence: TGTGCCAGCAGTTACCGGGACAGGGTGCACGAGCAGTACTTC.

The chain couples TRBV7-2 to TRBJ1-3, with 7 bases that match TRBD1. Germline V gives CDR1 SGHTA, CDR2 FQGNSA. The CDR3 has 16 amino acids. V was clipped by 1 base and J by 2 bases; unmatched bases: 5. CDR3 loop: CASSLDDRATGNTIYF. As DNA, the CDR3 is TGTGCCAGCAGCTTAGATGACAGGGCAACTGGAAACACCATATATTTT.

The V gene is TRBV10-3, the J gene TRBJ2-2; D may be TRBD2 (6 bases). The CDR3 consists of 18 residues. Per germline, CDR1 ENHRY and CDR2 SYGVKD. V was trimmed by 2 bases and J by 2 bases, leaving 18 bases between them. CDR3: CAISEGGGVAVNTGELFF. The CDR3, as DNA: TGTGCCATCAGTGAGGGAGGAGGGGTGGCGGTAAACACCGGGGAGCTGTTTTTT.

Note on this clone: One end of the junction does not line up with germline, which may come from a read error. The gene calls are TRBV19 and TRBJ1-1; the D gene is possibly TRBD1 (6 bases). This CDR3 is 15 amino acids long. Germline CDR1 is LNHDA and CDR2 is SQIVND (reference sequence). The CDR3 nucleotides are TGTGCCAGTAGAGCCTTCGGGACAACGAACGCTGAAGCTTTCTTT. Amino acid sequence: CASRAFGTTNAEAFF.

V usage is TRBV4-2 and J usage is TRBJ2-7, with D possibly being TRBD2 (6 bases). The CDR3 runs to 16 residues. The V end lost 1 base, the J end lost 1 base, and 14 bases lay between the germline ends. Looked up from germline, CDR1 is LGHNA and CDR2 is YNFKEQ. CDR3 in DNA: TGTGCCAGCAGCCAAGGCGGGACTTCCCCATCCTACGAGCAGTACTTC. Protein sequence: CASSQGGTSPSYEQYF.

The chain couples TRBV4-2 to TRBJ2-3; 7 nucleotides align to TRBD2. J lost 5 bases, V lost 2 bases, and 4 bases had no gene match. CDR1 and CDR2 (germline): LGHNA, YNFKEQ. The CDR3 totals 14 residues. In DNA, the CDR3 is TGTGCCAGCAGCCAACTAGCGGTTAAAGATACGCAGTATTTT. Amino acid sequence: CASSQLAVKDTQYF.